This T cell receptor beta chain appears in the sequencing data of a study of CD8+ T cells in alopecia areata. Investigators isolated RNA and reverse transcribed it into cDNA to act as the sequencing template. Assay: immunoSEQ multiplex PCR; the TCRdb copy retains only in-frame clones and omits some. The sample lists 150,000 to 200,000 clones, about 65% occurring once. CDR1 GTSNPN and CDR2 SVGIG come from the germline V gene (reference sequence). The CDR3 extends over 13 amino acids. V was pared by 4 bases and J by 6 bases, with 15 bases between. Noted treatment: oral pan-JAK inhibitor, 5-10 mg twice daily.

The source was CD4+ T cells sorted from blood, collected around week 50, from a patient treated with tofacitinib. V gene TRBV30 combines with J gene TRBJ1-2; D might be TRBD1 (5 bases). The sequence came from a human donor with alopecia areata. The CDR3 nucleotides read TGTGCCTGGACATCGGGGACCGTTAATGGCTACACCTTC. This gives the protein CAWTSGTVNGYTF.